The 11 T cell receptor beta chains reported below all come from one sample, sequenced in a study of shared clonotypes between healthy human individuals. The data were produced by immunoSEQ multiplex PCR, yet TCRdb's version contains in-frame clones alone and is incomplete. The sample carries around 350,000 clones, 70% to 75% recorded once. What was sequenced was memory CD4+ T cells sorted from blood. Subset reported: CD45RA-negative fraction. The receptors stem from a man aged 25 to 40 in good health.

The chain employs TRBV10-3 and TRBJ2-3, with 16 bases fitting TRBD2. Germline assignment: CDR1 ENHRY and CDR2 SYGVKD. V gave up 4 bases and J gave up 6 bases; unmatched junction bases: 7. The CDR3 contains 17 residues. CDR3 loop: CAISVGTSGRAGDTQYF. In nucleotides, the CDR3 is TGTGCCATCAGTGTAGGGACTAGCGGGAGGGCCGGTGATACGCAGTATTTT.

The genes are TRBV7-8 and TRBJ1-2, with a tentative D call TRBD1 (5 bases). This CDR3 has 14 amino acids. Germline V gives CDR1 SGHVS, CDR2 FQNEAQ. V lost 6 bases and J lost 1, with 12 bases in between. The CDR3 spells CASSPQQVNYGYTF. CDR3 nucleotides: TGTGCCAGCAGTCCCCAACAGGTTAACTATGGCTACACCTTC.

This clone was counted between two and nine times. CDR3 DNA: TGTGCCATCAGTCGGGGGTCAATTGACAGTCGAACCGGGGAGCTGTTTTTT. This sequence encodes CAISRGSIDSRTGELFF. V is TRBV10-3 and J is TRBJ2-2; possibly TRBD2 for D (6 bases). V shed 5 bases and J shed 5 bases, with 21 bases lying between them. CDR3 length: 17 amino acids. Germline assignment: CDR1 ENHRY and CDR2 SYGVKD.

The chain's CDR3 is CASSLGHGTGIETQYF. The CDR3 DNA follows: TGCGCCAGCAGCTTGGGACACGGTACAGGGATAGAGACCCAGTACTTC. This chain joins TRBV5-1 and TRBJ2-5; possibly TRBD1 for D (6 bases). This CDR3 comprises 16 residues. Germline CDR1 SGHRS, CDR2 YFSETQ. V was pared by 0 bases and J by 4 bases, with 16 bases between. The variable domain in full, completed from reference TRBV5-1 and TRBJ2-5, reads KAGVTQTPRYLIKTRGQQVTLSCSPISGHRSVSWYQQTPGQGLQFLFEYFSETQRNKGNFPGRFSGRQFSNSRSEMNVSTLELGDSALYLCASSLGHGTGIETQYFGPGTRLLVL.

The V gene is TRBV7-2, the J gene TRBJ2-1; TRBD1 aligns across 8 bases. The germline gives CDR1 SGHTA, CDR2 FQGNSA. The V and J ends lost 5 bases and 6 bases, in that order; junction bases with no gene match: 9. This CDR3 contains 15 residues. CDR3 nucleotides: TGTGCCAGCAGCCGAGGACAGGGAGACGTCAATGAGCAGTTCTTC. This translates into CASSRGQGDVNEQFF.

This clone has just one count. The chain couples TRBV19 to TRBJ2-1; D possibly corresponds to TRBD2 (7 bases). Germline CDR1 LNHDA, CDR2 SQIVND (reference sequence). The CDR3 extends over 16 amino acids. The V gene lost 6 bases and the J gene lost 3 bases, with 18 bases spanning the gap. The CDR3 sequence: CASRPFEGGGYNEQFF. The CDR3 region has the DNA TGTGCCAGTAGGCCCTTTGAGGGAGGGGGCTACAATGAGCAGTTCTTC. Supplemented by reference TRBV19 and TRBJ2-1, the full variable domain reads DGGITQSPKYLFRKEGQNVTLSCEQNLNHDAMYWYRQDPGQGLRLIYYSQIVNDFQKGDIAEGYSVSREKKESFPLTVTSAQKNPTAFYLCASRPFEGGGYNEQFFGPGTRLTVL.

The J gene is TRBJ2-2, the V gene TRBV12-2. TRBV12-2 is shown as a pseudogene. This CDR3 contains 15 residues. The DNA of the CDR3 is TGTGCAAGTCCCCGGAGTAAGGGGGGAACCGGGGAGCTGTTTTTT. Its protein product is CASPRSKGGTGELFF.

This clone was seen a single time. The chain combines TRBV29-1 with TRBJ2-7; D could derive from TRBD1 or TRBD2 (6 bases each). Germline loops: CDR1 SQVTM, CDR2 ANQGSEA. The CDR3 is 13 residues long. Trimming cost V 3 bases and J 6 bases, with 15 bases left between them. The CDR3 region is CSVDSTGAGEQYF. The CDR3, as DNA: TGCAGCGTTGATAGCACGGGGGCCGGCGAGCAGTACTTC.

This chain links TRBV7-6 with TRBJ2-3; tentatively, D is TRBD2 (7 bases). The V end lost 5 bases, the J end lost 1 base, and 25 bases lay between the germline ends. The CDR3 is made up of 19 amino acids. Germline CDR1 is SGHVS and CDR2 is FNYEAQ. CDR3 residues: CASSPRGGRAGLGTDTQYF. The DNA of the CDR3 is TGTGCCAGCAGCCCCAGGGGTGGGAGGGCCGGATTAGGCACAGATACGCAGTATTTT.

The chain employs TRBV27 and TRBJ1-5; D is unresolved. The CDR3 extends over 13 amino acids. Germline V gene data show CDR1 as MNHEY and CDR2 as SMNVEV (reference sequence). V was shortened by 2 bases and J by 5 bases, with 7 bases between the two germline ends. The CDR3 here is CASSLDQDQPQHF. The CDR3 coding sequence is TGTGCCAGCAGTTTAGACCAAGATCAGCCCCAGCATTTT.

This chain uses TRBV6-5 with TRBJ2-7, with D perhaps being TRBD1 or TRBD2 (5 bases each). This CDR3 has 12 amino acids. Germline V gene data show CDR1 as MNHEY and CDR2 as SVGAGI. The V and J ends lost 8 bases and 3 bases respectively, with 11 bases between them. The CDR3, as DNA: TGTGCCAGCGCGAGGGGCGGCTACGAGCAGTACTTC. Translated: CASARGGYEQYF.